This T cell receptor (beta chain) was documented in a study of memory CD4+ T cells and cytomegalovirus serostatus. Study results and caveats: Suggested: most of the CMV-linked TCR signature lies in CD4+ memory cells. Of 150 to 200 reported CMV TCRbeta sequences, 60 to 85 were found in memory CD4+ repertoires.

The sort gate was single viable CD3+CD4+CD8-CD45RO+ cells for memory CD4+ T cells. Serum IgG to CMV pp150, pp28, p38 and p52 defined serostatus. Positive selection with CD4 microbeads enriched total CD4+ T cells. This table comes from immunoSEQ multiplex PCR, and its TCRdb copy is limited to in-frame clones, with some not included. The table shows about 61,000 clones, with 82% occurring only once. Germline CDR1 SGDLS, CDR2 YYNGEE. This CDR3 has 15 amino acids. Trimming removed 3 bases from V and 2 bases from J; junction bases left unmatched: 3. This clone was seen only once. Its antigen is not known. The clonotype comes from an adult in good health and CMV-seronegative. Sequenced input: memory CD4+ T cells from blood. The genes are TRBV9 and TRBJ2-1; 9 nucleotides line up with TRBD1. The CDR3 nucleotides are TGTGCCAGCAGCGCCCGGGACAGGGCCTACAATGAGCAGTTCTTC. It yields the protein CASSARDRAYNEQFF. The full variable domain, with the rest looked up from reference TRBV9 and TRBJ2-1, is DSGVTQTPKHLITATGQRVTLRCSPRSGDLSVYWYQQSLDQGLQFLIQYYNGEERAKGNILERFSAQQFPDLHSELNLSSLELGDSALYFCASSARDRAYNEQFFGPGTRLTVL.